This section outlines one T cell receptor beta chain sequence together with its context. Its matching antigen is unknown. PCR involved 60 Vbeta and 13 Jbeta primers. The protocol was immunoSEQ multiplex PCR, while the TCRdb copy is restricted to in-frame clones and leaves out a portion. This table holds about 160,000 clones, roughly 73% found once. This sample is part of a study of cytomegalovirus exposure and HLA in healthy donors. Study-wide findings and caveats: High sensitivity and specificity were reportedly achieved when the classifier diagnosed cytomegalovirus status. Presence/absence analyses rested on an assumption that sequencing depth was roughly uniform across donors. Relative to equally common others, HLA-associated TCR beta chains showed greater clonal expansion in a later analysis.

Trimming left V 4 bases short and J 5 bases short, with 17 bases between. Germline V gives CDR1 LGHNA, CDR2 YSLEER. The CDR3 has 15 amino acids. The sequencing sample was made of PBMCs. This sequence was found in a woman under 30 in good health and CMV-seronegative. The rearrangement joins TRBV4-3 to TRBJ2-5; possibly TRBD2 for D (7 bases). CDR3 amino acids: CASSPVRGGKETQYF. The CDR3 region has the DNA TGCGCCAGCAGCCCAGTGAGGGGGGGCAAGGAGACCCAGTACTTC.